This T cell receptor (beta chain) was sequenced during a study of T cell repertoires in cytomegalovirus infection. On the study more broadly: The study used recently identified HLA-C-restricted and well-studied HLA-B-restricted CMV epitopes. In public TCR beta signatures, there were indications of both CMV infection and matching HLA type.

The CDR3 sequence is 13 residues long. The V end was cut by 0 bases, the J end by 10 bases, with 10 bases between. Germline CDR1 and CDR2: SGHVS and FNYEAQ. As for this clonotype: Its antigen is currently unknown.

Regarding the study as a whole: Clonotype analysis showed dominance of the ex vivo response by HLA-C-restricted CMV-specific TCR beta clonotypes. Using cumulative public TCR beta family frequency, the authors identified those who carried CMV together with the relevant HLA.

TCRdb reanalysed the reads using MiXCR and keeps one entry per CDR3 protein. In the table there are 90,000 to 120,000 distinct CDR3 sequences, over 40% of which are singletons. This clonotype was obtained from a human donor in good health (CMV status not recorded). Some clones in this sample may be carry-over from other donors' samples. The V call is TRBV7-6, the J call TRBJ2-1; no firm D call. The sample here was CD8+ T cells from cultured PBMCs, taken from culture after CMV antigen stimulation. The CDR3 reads CASSLATRGEQFF. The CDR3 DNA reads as TGTGCCAGCAGCTTAGCGACGCGTGGCGAGCAGTTCTTC.